The 15 T cell receptor beta chains below all came from one sample that was sequenced in a study of regulatory T cells in long-lasting Graves disease. CDR3 regions were amplified by Arm-PCR using iRepertoire HTBI primers to build TCR beta libraries. Via MiXCR, TCRdb re-called the multiplex PCR reads, giving one row per CDR3 protein. The data hold about 400,000 distinct CDR3 sequences, with approximately 15% observed a single time. Time point here: newly diagnosed GD, antithyroid drugs for less than 3 months. PBMC-extracted RNA yielded the TCR library. The same sample was also studied in work on T cells in Graves' hyperthyroidism and ophthalmopathy.

Source: peripheral blood mononuclear cells (PBMCs), taken at new diagnosis, from a patient treated with antithyroid drugs. Every receptor here comes from a woman aged 40 to 50 with Graves disease.

With regard to this clonotype: Just one base apart from a much larger clone, this may be a read error. The chain recombines TRBV2 with TRBJ2-7; TRBD2 matches 7 bases. This CDR3 is 16 amino acids long. With 5 bases clipped from V and 4 bases from J, the junction kept 14 bases outside the gene matches. CDR1 is SNHLY, CDR2 FYNNEI, per germline. The CDR3 bases are TGTGCCAGCAGTTACACGTATGGCGGGAGTAGGTACGAGCAGTACTTC. Translated, it gives CASSYTYGGSRYEQYF.

The table lists this clonotype with many counts. Here the CDR3 omits its conserved ending phenylalanine or tryptophan, so a read error is the likely source. This chain joins TRBV11-3 and TRBJ2-5; tentatively, D is TRBD2 (6 bases). CDR1 and CDR2 (germline): SGHNT, YENEEA. The CDR3 runs 14 residues. V lost 3 bases, J lost 0 bases, and 8 bases lay in between. The DNA for the CDR3 is TGTGCCAGCAGCTTGTGGAGGGACCAAGAGACCCAGTACCTC. Translation gives CASSLWRDQETQYL.

The sample holds a few counts of this clonotype. The J gene is TRBJ2-6, the V gene TRBV6-1; D is unclear. Germline CDR1 reads MNHNS; CDR2 reads SASEGT. V shed 4 bases and J shed 4 bases, with 8 bases lying between them. The CDR3 length is 14 residues. CDR3 protein: CASSAEAGANVLTF. The CDR3 DNA sequence: TGTGCCAGCAGTGCAGAGGCGGGGGCCAACGTCCTGACTTTC.

This chain uses TRBV20-1 with TRBJ2-2; TRBD2 is a possible D gene (6 bases). The CDR3 has 16 amino acids. Germline values: CDR1 DFQATT, CDR2 SNEGSKA (reference sequence). The germline V and J ends were trimmed by 0 bases and 0 bases, with 11 bases remaining between them. In DNA, the CDR3 is TGCAGTGCTAGAGATTGGGACTCGTCGAACACCGGGGAGCTGTTTTTT. Protein: CSARDWDSSNTGELFF.

This clonotype was detected many times. V is TRBV12-3 or TRBV12-4 and J is TRBJ2-6; tentatively, D is TRBD1 (5 bases). V lost 5 bases to trimming and J lost 0 bases, with 26 bases between them. CDR3 length: 21 residues. CDR3 loop: CASSPRLVGRVYSSGANVLTF. The DNA for the CDR3 is TGTGCCAGCAGTCCACGTTTGGTGGGCAGGGTCTATAGCTCTGGGGCCAACGTCCTGACTTTC.

This clonotype showed up just a few times. The chain uses TRBV9 and TRBJ2-1; 11 bases match TRBD1. V lost 3 bases, J lost 9 bases, and 14 bases stayed unmatched. Germline lookup yields CDR1 SGDLS and CDR2 YYNGEE. This CDR3 comprises 17 residues. The CDR3 DNA reads TGTGCCAGCAGCGCACCGATTGGACAGGGGGCGAGAGGTGAGCAGTTCTTC. It is translated as CASSAPIGQGARGEQFF.

Ten or more counts support this clonotype. The V and J genes are TRBV12-3 or TRBV12-4 and TRBJ1-2, with 12 bases lining up with TRBD1. Unmatched junction bases numbered 4, after V lost 6 bases and J lost 5 bases. The CDR3 consists of 14 residues. The CDR3 loop reads CASRGQGAPYGYTF. The DNA for the CDR3 is TGTGCCAGCAGGGGACAGGGGGCGCCTTATGGCTACACCTTC.

This clonotype has just a few counts. This chain uses TRBV30 with TRBJ2-1, with 7 nucleotides matching TRBD2. Per the germline V gene, CDR1 is GTSNPN and CDR2 is SVGIG (reference sequence). The junction had 1 base not matched to a gene; V was cut back by 0 bases and J by 2 bases. The CDR3 contains 14 residues. In nucleotides, the CDR3 is TGTGCCTGGAGTGTGGGAGGGCCCTACAATGAGCAGTTCTTC. This codes for CAWSVGGPYNEQFF.

The V and J genes are TRBV19 and TRBJ2-5; 13 nucleotides agree with TRBD2. Germline values: CDR1 LNHDA, CDR2 SQIVND (reference sequence). The CDR3 extends over 16 amino acids. V shed 3 bases and J 1 base; nucleotides not matched to a gene: 2. The CDR3 DNA is TGTGCCAGTAGTATCGGGACTAGCGGGGTCCAAGAGACCCAGTACTTC. Its translation is CASSIGTSGVQETQYF. The whole variable domain, remainder taken from reference TRBV19 and TRBJ2-5, is DGGITQSPKYLFRKEGQNVTLSCEQNLNHDAMYWYRQDPGQGLRLIYYSQIVNDFQKGDIAEGYSVSREKKESFPLTVTSAQKNPTAFYLCASSIGTSGVQETQYFGPGTRLLVL.

Remarks on this clonotype: It may be a read error: a sequence one base away is much more abundant. V and J are TRBV7-3 and TRBJ2-1; D is undetermined. Germline values: CDR1 SGHTA, CDR2 FQGTGA. The CDR3 extends over 15 amino acids. The CDR3 DNA is TGTGCCAGCAGCTTGATGGGGAACTCCTACAATGAGCAGTTATTC. Translated, it gives CASSLMGNSYNEQLF.

This clonotype was detected only a few times. The V gene is TRBV4-2, the J gene TRBJ1-2, with 7 bases matching TRBD1. V was clipped by 1 base and J by 1 base; unmatched bases: 12. Per the germline V gene, CDR1 is LGHNA and CDR2 is YNFKEQ. The CDR3 runs to 18 residues. For the CDR3, the DNA is TGTGCCAGCAGCCAAGGTCCGGGACAGCAGGATCTTAACTATGGCTACACCTTC. Amino acid sequence: CASSQGPGQQDLNYGYTF.

This chain uses TRBV5-1 with TRBJ2-6; a possible D gene is TRBD2 (7 bases). V lost 4 bases, J lost 4 bases, and 15 bases lay in between. Per the germline V gene, CDR1 is SGHRS and CDR2 is YFSETQ. This CDR3 spans 16 amino acids. The CDR3 nucleotides are TGCGCCAGCAGCCCGGCGGGGGCGGAGGGGGCCAACGTCCTGACTTTC. It codes for CASSPAGAEGANVLTF.

This chain connects TRBV12-3 or TRBV12-4 to TRBJ1-2, with TRBD1 matching over 9 bases. The CDR3 extends over 15 amino acids. J lost 0 bases, V lost 8 bases, and 7 bases had no gene match. The CDR3 DNA reads as TGTGCCAGCGAGGGACAGGGAGAATCTAACTATGGCTACACCTTC. Translating gives CASEGQGESNYGYTF.

The chain carries TRBV4-3 and TRBJ2-7; a weak D match, TRBD1 (5 bases). CDR1 LGHNA and CDR2 YSLEER come from the germline V gene. The CDR3 is made up of 16 amino acids. V lost 0 bases and J lost 6, with 18 bases in between. CDR3 in DNA: TGCGCCAGCAGCCAAGATTCTGGTGGCAGGGCCGGCGAGCAGTACTTC. It translates to CASSQDSGGRAGEQYF.

This clonotype was seen ten or more times. The CDR3: CASRTTSGSSYNEQFF. The CDR3 nucleotides read TGTGCCAGCAGAACGACTAGCGGGAGCTCCTACAATGAGCAGTTCTTC. The V call is TRBV28, the J call TRBJ2-1; 12 bases fit TRBD2. The germline V gene encodes CDR1 MDHEN and CDR2 SYDVKM. This CDR3 comprises 16 residues. J lost 0 bases, V lost 6 bases, and 3 bases had no gene match.